The 21 T cell receptor beta chains below all came from one sample that was sequenced in a study of CD8+CD57+ T cells in acquired aplastic anemia (dated by TCRdb to 2016 to 2018). Expansion of CD8+CD57+ cells had been shown by flow cytometry in the patients chosen for sequencing. The reads were generated on an Illumina HiSeq 2000. TCR beta VDJ combination and CDR3 sequence profiling used genomic DNA as the template. TCRdb cleaned the public reads at Q25 with fastp, built clones with MiXCR and kept in-frame beta chains. When rows share a CDR3 protein, they turn into one entry using the most common DNA and genes. The sample table records around 170,000 distinct CDR3 sequences; roughly half of these occur just once. The ten largest clones add up to 8.5% to 10% of the sample. The specimen was sorted CD4+, CD8+, or CD8+CD57+ T cells (not recorded which) from PBMCs. The receptors stem from a human donor with aplastic anemia.

This clonotype was seen at least ten times. V gene TRBV19 combines with J gene TRBJ2-5, with 9 bases fitting TRBD2. Germline V gene sequence: CDR1 LNHDA, CDR2 SQIVND (reference sequence). Trimming took 1 base from V and 6 from J; bases not matched to a gene: 6. The CDR3 length is 15 residues. The CDR3 protein is CASSIGSGRMQTQYF. The CDR3 DNA reads TGTGCCAGTAGTATAGGAAGCGGGAGGATGCAGACCCAGTACTTC.

This chain uses TRBV7-2 with TRBJ1-4; TRBD1 might be the D (5 bases). The ends were cut back, 5 bases at V and 7 bases at J, with 17 bases in the middle. There are 15 residues in the CDR3. Germline V CDR1 and CDR2: SGHTA, FQGNSA. This CDR3 reads CASSPGGRGSEKLFF. DNA of the CDR3: TGTGCCAGCAGCCCAGGAGGGAGGGGAAGTGAAAAACTGTTTTTT. The full variable domain, in which reference TRBV7-2 and TRBJ1-4 provide the parts outside the CDR3, is GAGVSQSPSNKVTEKGKDVELRCDPISGHTALYWYRQSLGQGLEFLIYFQGNSAPDKSGLPSDRFSAERTGGSVSTLTIQRTQQEDSAVYLCASSPGGRGSEKLFFGSGTQLSVL.

This rearrangement joins TRBV18 to TRBJ2-7; D perhaps matches TRBD2 (5 bases). Germline CDR1 reads KGHSH; CDR2 reads LQKENI. This CDR3 comprises 13 residues. The V end lost 3 bases, the J end lost 0 bases, and 6 bases lay between the germline ends. The CDR3 protein is CASSPTISYEQYF. Here the CDR3 DNA reads TGTGCCAGCTCACCGACTATCTCCTACGAGCAGTACTTC.

The gene calls are TRBV2 and TRBJ2-7; D is unresolved. The CDR3 extends over 14 amino acids. Per the germline V gene, CDR1 is SNHLY and CDR2 is FYNNEI. V lost 10 bases and J 2 bases, leaving 18 bases between the germline ends. The chain's CDR3 is CAILGTVSTYEQYF. For the CDR3, the DNA is TGTGCCATCCTGGGCACAGTGTCTACCTACGAGCAGTACTTC.

This clonotype came up a few times. The V gene is TRBV19, the J gene TRBJ2-5, with D possibly being TRBD2 (5 bases). V was cut by 4 bases and J by 5 bases, with 17 bases left in between. The CDR3 covers 15 residues. Germline assignment: CDR1 LNHDA and CDR2 SQIVND (reference sequence). This CDR3 reads CASSTPRGGRETQYF. The DNA for the CDR3 is TGTGCCAGTAGTACGCCTAGAGGAGGCCGGGAGACCCAGTACTTC.

V gene TRBV29-1 combines with J gene TRBJ2-4; D perhaps matches TRBD1 (5 bases). Germline-derived CDR1 and CDR2 are SQVTM and ANQGSEA. There are 13 residues in the CDR3. V was pared by 6 bases and J by 6 bases, with 15 bases between. This CDR3 reads CSVGKGAGNIQYF. For the CDR3, the DNA is TGCAGCGTCGGCAAAGGGGCTGGAAACATTCAGTACTTC.

J is TRBJ2-3 and V is TRBV19; D is unclear. The germline CDR1 and CDR2 sequences are LNHDA and SQIVND (reference sequence). The CDR3 extends over 13 amino acids. V was clipped by 6 bases and J by 4 bases, with 11 bases between them. CDR3 residues: CASSPSPADTQYF. CDR3 nucleotides: TGTGCCAGTAGCCCGAGTCCGGCAGATACGCAGTATTTT.

This clonotype was picked up a small number of times. The chain carries TRBV24-1 and TRBJ2-2; 8 nucleotides match TRBD1. The ends lost 5 bases at V and 7 bases at J; junction bases unmatched: 5. The length of the CDR3 is 14 residues. CDR1 is KGHDR and CDR2 is SFDVKD in the germline V gene. The CDR3 region is CATSGTGKGGELFF. The CDR3, as DNA: TGTGCCACCAGTGGGACAGGGAAGGGCGGGGAGCTGTTTTTT.

A note on this clonotype: Since a much larger clone is just one base distant, this may be a read error. V gene TRBV20-1 combines with J gene TRBJ2-7; D is perhaps TRBD1 (6 bases). In germline, CDR1 is DFQATT, CDR2 SNEGSKA (reference sequence). V was pared by 0 bases and J by 6 bases, with 18 bases between. The CDR3 contains 15 residues. The CDR3 sequence is CSARDGRTVNSEQYF. The CDR3 nucleotides read TGCAGTGCTAGAGATGGCCGGACAGTTAACAGCGAGCAGTACTTC.

The chain combines TRBV7-8 with TRBJ2-7; 8 positions match TRBD2. V dropped 5 bases and J dropped 3; count of bases not matched to a gene: 6. Germline CDR1 is SGHVS and CDR2 is FQNEAQ. The CDR3 is made up of 14 amino acids. The DNA for the CDR3 is TGTGCCAGCAGCGTGTCCGGGACTAGCTACGAGCAGTACTTC. This encodes CASSVSGTSYEQYF.

This clonotype has a handful of counts. V usage is TRBV20-1 and J usage is TRBJ1-2, with 10 bases that match TRBD1. This CDR3 comprises 13 residues. The germline V gene encodes CDR1 DFQATT and CDR2 SNEGSKA (reference sequence). V shed 6 bases and J 3 bases; nucleotides not matched to a gene: 4. In DNA, the CDR3 is TGCAGTGCCAATGACAGGGGGCACTATGGCTACACCTTC. Its translation: CSANDRGHYGYTF.

This clonotype was found many times. This chain uses TRBV7-9 with TRBJ2-3; a weak D match, TRBD2 (5 bases). Trimming removed 4 bases from V and 0 bases from J, with 14 bases in between. This CDR3 contains 16 residues. Looked up from germline, CDR1 is SEHNR and CDR2 is FQNEAQ (reference sequence). The CDR3 loop is CASSSGLAGSTDTQYF. CDR3 bases: TGTGCCAGCAGCTCCGGGCTAGCTGGCAGCACAGATACGCAGTATTTT.

CDR3 residues: CATEDSNEQFF. CDR3 sequence (DNA): TGTGCCACCGAAGACAGCAATGAGCAGTTCTTC. The J gene is TRBJ2-1, the V gene TRBV24-1, with a tentative D call TRBD1 (5 bases). Per germline, CDR1 KGHDR and CDR2 SFDVKD. The V and J ends lost 9 bases and 6 bases respectively, with 8 bases between them. This CDR3 spans 11 amino acids.

This chain links TRBV6-2 or TRBV6-3 with TRBJ1-5, with D perhaps matching TRBD1 (6 bases). Germline loops: CDR1 MNHEY, CDR2 SVGEGT. The CDR3 spans 14 residues. V lost 11 bases and J lost 8, with 22 bases in between. CDR3 loop: CAGGPGGGVKPQHF. The CDR3 nucleotides are TGTGCCGGAGGACCGGGAGGGGGTGTAAAGCCCCAGCATTTT.

This clonotype was counted a few times. The rearrangement links TRBV11-2 to TRBJ2-6; D gene unclear. Per germline, CDR1 SGHAT and CDR2 FQNNGV. The V end was cut by 0 bases, the J end by 0 bases, with 6 bases between. This CDR3 region has 16 residues. The CDR3 is CASSLDLGSGANVLTF. The CDR3 DNA sequence: TGTGCCAGCAGCTTAGATCTGGGCTCTGGGGCCAACGTCCTGACTTTC.

The genes are TRBV27 and TRBJ2-1; 9 bases fit TRBD2. V trimming: 4 bases; J trimming: 4 bases; junction bases outside the gene matches: 14. There are 18 residues in the CDR3. Germline V gene lookup returns CDR1 MNHEY and CDR2 SMNVEV (reference sequence). CDR3 loop: CASSSRRSVAGVYNEQFF. CDR3 DNA: TGTGCCAGCAGTTCCCGGAGGTCGGTAGCGGGAGTTTACAATGAGCAGTTCTTC.

This clonotype was seen many times. The chain carries TRBV15 and TRBJ2-7; 11 nucleotides agree with TRBD2. Trimming removed 1 base from V and 4 bases from J; junction bases left unmatched: 9. There are 17 residues in the CDR3. Germline-derived CDR1 and CDR2 are LNHNV and YYDKDF (reference sequence). The CDR3 DNA sequence: TGTGCCACCAGCAGAGTGTCTAGCGGGAGGATATGGTACGAGCAGTACTTC. As protein: CATSRVSSGRIWYEQYF.

This clonotype was observed at least ten times. The chain has TRBV25-1 and TRBJ1-1; 10 bases are a match to TRBD1. Germline assignment: CDR1 MGHDK and CDR2 SYGVNS. Trimming cost V 2 bases and J 5 bases; bases outside gene matches: 5. The CDR3 runs to 15 residues. This CDR3 is CASSEPGTGDTEAFF. As DNA, the CDR3 is TGTGCCAGCAGTGAACCCGGGACAGGGGATACTGAAGCTTTCTTT.

As regards this clonotype: At one end, the junction sequence differs from germline, possibly due to a read error. The rearrangement links TRBV7-3 to TRBJ1-6, with D uncertain. The length of the CDR3 is 13 residues. Germline-derived CDR1 and CDR2 are SGHTA and FQGTGA. DNA of the CDR3: TGTGCCAGTAGCTTACAGACTAATTCACCCCTCCACTTT. Amino acids: CASSLQTNSPLHF.

The V and J genes are TRBV25-1 and TRBJ1-1; D remains unclear. Trimming removed 7 bases from V and 4 bases from J, with 10 bases in between. Germline V CDR1 and CDR2: MGHDK, SYGVNS. The CDR3 runs 12 residues. The CDR3 spells CASIGVRTEAFF. CDR3 sequence (DNA): TGTGCCAGCATCGGTGTCCGCACTGAAGCTTTCTTT.

The sample holds many counts of this clonotype. The rearrangement uses TRBV6-1 and TRBJ1-6; the D gene is possibly TRBD1 (5 bases). The CDR3 covers 13 residues. Germline lookup yields CDR1 MNHNS and CDR2 SASEGT. V was cut by 11 bases and J by 4 bases, with 12 bases left in between. The CDR3, as DNA: TGTGCCGGGTCCAGGGCATATAATTCACCCCTCCACTTT. Amino acids: CAGSRAYNSPLHF.